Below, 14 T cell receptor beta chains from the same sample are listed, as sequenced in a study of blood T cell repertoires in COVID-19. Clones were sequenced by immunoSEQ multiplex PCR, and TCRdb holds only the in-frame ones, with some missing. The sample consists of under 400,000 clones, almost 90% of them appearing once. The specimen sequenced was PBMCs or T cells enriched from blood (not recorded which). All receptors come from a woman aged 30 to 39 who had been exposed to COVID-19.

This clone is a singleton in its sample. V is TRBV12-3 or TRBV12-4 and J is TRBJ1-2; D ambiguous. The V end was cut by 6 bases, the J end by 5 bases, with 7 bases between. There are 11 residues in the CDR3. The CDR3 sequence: CASSQAYGYTF. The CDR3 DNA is TGTGCCAGCAGCCAGGCGTATGGCTACACCTTC.

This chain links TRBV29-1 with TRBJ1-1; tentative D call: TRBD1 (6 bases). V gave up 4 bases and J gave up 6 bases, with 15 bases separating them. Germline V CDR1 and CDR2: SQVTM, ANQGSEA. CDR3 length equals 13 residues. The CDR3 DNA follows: TGCAGCGTTGTTATGGGGGCCCTCCCTGAAGCTTTCTTT. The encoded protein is CSVVMGALPEAFF.

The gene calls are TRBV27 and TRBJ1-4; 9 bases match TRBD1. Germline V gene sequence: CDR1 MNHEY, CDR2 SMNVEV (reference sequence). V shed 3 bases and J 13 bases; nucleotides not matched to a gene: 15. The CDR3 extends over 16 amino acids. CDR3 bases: TGTGCCAGCAGTTTGATACAGGGGGCGCCTGAGTTAGTACTGTTTTTT. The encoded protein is CASSLIQGAPELVLFF.

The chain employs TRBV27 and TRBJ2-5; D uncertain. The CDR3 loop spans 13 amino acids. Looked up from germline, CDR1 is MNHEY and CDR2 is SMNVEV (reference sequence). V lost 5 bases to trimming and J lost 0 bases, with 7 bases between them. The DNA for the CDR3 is TGTGCCAGCAGTCCTAGGTACCAAGAGACCCAGTACTTC. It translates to CASSPRYQETQYF.

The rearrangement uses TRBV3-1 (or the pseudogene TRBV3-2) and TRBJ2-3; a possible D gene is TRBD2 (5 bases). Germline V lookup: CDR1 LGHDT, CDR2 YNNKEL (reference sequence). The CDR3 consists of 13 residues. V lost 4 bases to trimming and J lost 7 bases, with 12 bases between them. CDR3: CASSPSSSNTQYF. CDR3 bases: TGTGCCAGCAGCCCCTCTAGCTCAAATACGCAGTATTTT.

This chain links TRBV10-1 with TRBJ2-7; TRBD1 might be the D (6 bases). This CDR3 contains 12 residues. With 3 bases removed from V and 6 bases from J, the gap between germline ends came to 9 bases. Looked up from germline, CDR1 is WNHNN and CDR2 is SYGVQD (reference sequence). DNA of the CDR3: TGCGCCAGCAGTGAAGTCAGGGGCGAGCAGTACTTC. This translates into CASSEVRGEQYF.

The CDR3 spells CASSHRGYAGYTF. The CDR3 DNA reads as TGTGCCAGCAGCCACAGGGGGTACGCTGGCTACACCTTC. The chain employs TRBV3-1 (or the pseudogene TRBV3-2) and TRBJ1-2, with TRBD1 matching over 7 bases. Germline V gives CDR1 LGHDT, CDR2 YNNKEL (reference sequence). V was pared by 3 bases and J by 7 bases, with 5 bases of the junction left unmatched. The CDR3 covers 13 residues.

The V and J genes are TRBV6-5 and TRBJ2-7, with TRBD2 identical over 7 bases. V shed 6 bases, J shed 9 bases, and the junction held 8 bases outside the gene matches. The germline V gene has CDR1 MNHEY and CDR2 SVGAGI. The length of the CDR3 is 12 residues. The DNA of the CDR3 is TGTGCCAGCAGCCCGGGGGGTCTATTGCAGTACTTC. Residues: CASSPGGLLQYF.

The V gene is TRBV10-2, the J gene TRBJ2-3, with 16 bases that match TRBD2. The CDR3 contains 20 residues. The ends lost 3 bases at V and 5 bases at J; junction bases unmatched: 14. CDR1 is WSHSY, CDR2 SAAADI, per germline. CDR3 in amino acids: CASSERGTSGRALLLDTQYF. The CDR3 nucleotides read TGCGCCAGCAGTGAACGTGGGACTAGCGGGAGGGCCCTCCTGTTAGATACGCAGTATTTT.

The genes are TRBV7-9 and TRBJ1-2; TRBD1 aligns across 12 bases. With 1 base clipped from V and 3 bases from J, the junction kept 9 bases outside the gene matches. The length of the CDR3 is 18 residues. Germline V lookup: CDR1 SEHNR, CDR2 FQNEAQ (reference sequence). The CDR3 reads CASSLDGTGGYSDYGYTF. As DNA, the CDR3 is TGTGCCAGCAGCTTAGATGGGACAGGGGGCTATTCGGACTATGGCTACACCTTC.

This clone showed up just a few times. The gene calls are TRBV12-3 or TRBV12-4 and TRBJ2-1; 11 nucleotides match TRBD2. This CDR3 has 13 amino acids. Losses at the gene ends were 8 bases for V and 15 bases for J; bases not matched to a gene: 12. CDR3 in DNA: TGTGCCAGCTCGAACCCCGGGACTAGCGGTACGTTCTTC. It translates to CASSNPGTSGTFF.

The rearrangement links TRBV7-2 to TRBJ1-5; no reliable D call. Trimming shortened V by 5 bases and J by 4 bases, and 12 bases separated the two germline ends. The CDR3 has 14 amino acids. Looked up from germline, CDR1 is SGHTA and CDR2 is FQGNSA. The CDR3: CASSPTAGNQPQHF. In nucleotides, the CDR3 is TGTGCCAGCAGCCCTACGGCGGGGAATCAGCCCCAGCATTTT.

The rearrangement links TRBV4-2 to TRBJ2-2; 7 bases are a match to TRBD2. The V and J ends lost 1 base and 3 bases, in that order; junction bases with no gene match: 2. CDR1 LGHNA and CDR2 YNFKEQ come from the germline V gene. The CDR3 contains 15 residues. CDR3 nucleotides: TGTGCCAGCAGCCAAGGGGGAGGGGACACCGGGGAGCTGTTTTTT. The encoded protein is CASSQGGGDTGELFF.

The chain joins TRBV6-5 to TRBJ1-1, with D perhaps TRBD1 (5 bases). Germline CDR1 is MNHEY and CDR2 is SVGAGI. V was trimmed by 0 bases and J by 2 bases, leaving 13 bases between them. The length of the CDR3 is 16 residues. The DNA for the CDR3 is TGTGCCAGCAGTTACTCGGGGCTCGGGGGAAACACTGAAGCTTTCTTT. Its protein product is CASSYSGLGGNTEAFF.